A single sample gave rise to the 19 T cell receptor beta chains below, sequenced in a study of blood T cell repertoires in COVID-19. Assay: immunoSEQ multiplex PCR; the TCRdb copy retains only in-frame clones and omits some. Seen here are roughly 300,000 clones, about 90% observed once, and the top ten hold about 1.7%. The specimen sequenced was peripheral blood. All receptors derive from a woman in her thirties with COVID-19, enrolled during active disease.

The rearrangement links TRBV6-6 to TRBJ2-2; TRBD1 agrees at 9 bases. The length of the CDR3 is 14 residues. Germline V lookup: CDR1 MNHNY, CDR2 SVGAGI (reference sequence). With V trimmed by 5 bases and J by 7 bases, 5 bases remained unmatched. In nucleotides, the CDR3 is TGTGCCAGCAGTGGTGGACAGGGGATCGGGGAGCTGTTTTTT. This codes for CASSGGQGIGELFF.

The chain carries TRBV3-1 (or the pseudogene TRBV3-2) and TRBJ1-3; D remains unclear. The CDR3 has 13 amino acids. Trimming took off 1 base at V and 8 bases at J, with 9 bases between the two ends. Germline CDR1 LGHDT, CDR2 YNNKEL (reference sequence). This CDR3 reads CASSQVFTDTIYF. CDR3 nucleotide sequence: TGTGCCAGCAGCCAAGTTTTTACGGACACCATATATTTT.

The rearrangement joins TRBV6-5 to TRBJ1-3; D may be TRBD1 (6 bases). This CDR3 is 15 amino acids long. V was clipped by 4 bases and J by 2 bases, with 12 bases between them. The germline CDR1 and CDR2 sequences are MNHEY and SVGAGI. For the CDR3, the DNA is TGTGCCAGCAGTTTTCGGACAGCGGCTGGAAACACCATATATTTT. This translates into CASSFRTAAGNTIYF.

The gene calls are TRBV6-5 and TRBJ1-3, with D perhaps matching TRBD1 (5 bases). Germline CDR1 MNHEY, CDR2 SVGAGI. The CDR3 runs to 15 residues. The V and J ends lost 6 bases and 0 bases respectively, with 12 bases between them. The CDR3 region is CASSRTPGSGNTIYF. Written as DNA, the CDR3 is TGTGCCAGCAGCCGGACACCCGGCTCTGGAAACACCATATATTTT.

The V call is TRBV27, the J call TRBJ1-6; no reliable D call. The germline CDR1 and CDR2 sequences are MNHEY and SMNVEV (reference sequence). This CDR3 is 16 amino acids long. With 2 bases removed from V and 0 bases from J, the gap between germline ends came to 8 bases. In DNA, the CDR3 is TGTGCCAGCAGTTTAGGAGCAGACTCCTATAATTCACCCCTCCACTTT. Its translation: CASSLGADSYNSPLHF.

This clone was observed once. This chain uses TRBV5-1 with TRBJ1-6, with TRBD1 identical over 11 bases. V was clipped by 4 bases and J by 4 bases; unmatched bases: 10. The CDR3 runs 18 residues. Germline CDR1 SGHRS, CDR2 YFSETQ. CDR3 sequence: CASSQGQGARGYNSPLHF. In DNA form, the CDR3 reads TGCGCCAGCAGCCAAGGACAGGGGGCGCGGGGGTATAATTCACCCCTCCACTTT.

The chain's CDR3 is CASSQGQAYGSGYTF. The CDR3 DNA sequence: TGTGCCAGCAGTCAGGGGCAGGCTTACGGTTCTGGCTACACCTTC. The chain links TRBV7-9 to TRBJ1-2, with D possibly matching TRBD1 (6 bases). Trimming removed 6 bases at V and 7 bases at J, with 21 bases between. Germline CDR1 reads SEHNR; CDR2 reads FQNEAQ (reference sequence). The CDR3 loop spans 15 amino acids.

The V call is TRBV2, the J call TRBJ1-4; weak D call: TRBD1 (5 bases). The CDR3 runs 15 residues. Germline values: CDR1 SNHLY, CDR2 FYNNEI. The germline V and J ends were trimmed by 6 bases and 5 bases, with 16 bases remaining between them. In DNA form, the CDR3 reads TGTGCCAGCAGCAACCGGGGGGGGAGAAATGAAAAACTGTTTTTT. As protein: CASSNRGGRNEKLFF. Combining the CDR3 with reference TRBV2 and TRBJ1-4 gives the whole variable domain EPEVTQTPSHQVTQMGQEVILRCVPISNHLYFYWYRQILGQKVEFLVSFYNNEISEKSEIFDDQFSVERPDGSNFTLKIRSTKLEDSAMYFCASSNRGGRNEKLFFGSGTQLSVL.

Worth noting for this clone: Other DNA sequences within the sample encode an identical CDR3. The chain links TRBV7-9 to TRBJ2-7; a weak D match, TRBD2 (5 bases). Germline V lookup: CDR1 SEHNR, CDR2 FQNEAQ (reference sequence). The V and J ends lost 3 bases and 2 bases respectively, with 8 bases between them. The CDR3 contains 13 residues. CDR3: CASSFGVTYEQYF. The CDR3 DNA is TGTGCCAGCAGCTTCGGGGTTACCTACGAGCAGTACTTC.

The chain joins TRBV5-5 to TRBJ1-5; no clear D gene. V lost 2 bases, J lost 4 bases, and 13 bases lay in between. This CDR3 is built from 15 residues. Germline CDR1 and CDR2: SGHKS and YYEKEE (reference sequence). The CDR3 spells CASSFGEGINQPQHF. The DNA of the CDR3 is TGTGCCAGCAGCTTCGGGGAGGGAATTAATCAGCCCCAGCATTTT.

The chain recombines TRBV15 with TRBJ1-1, with a possible D match to TRBD1 (5 bases). Looked up from germline, CDR1 is LNHNV and CDR2 is YYDKDF (reference sequence). Deletions cut 3 bases from V and 1 base from J, with 12 bases between. The CDR3 sequence is 15 residues long. Written as DNA, the CDR3 is TGTGCCACCAGCAGGAGGGGCGGGGGGAACACTGAAGCTTTCTTT. This sequence encodes CATSRRGGGNTEAFF.

Only one count was recorded for this clone. This chain connects TRBV5-1 to TRBJ1-1; D may be TRBD1 (6 bases). The CDR3 loop spans 13 amino acids. Trimming took off 5 bases at V and 4 bases at J, with 12 bases between the two ends. CDR1 SGHRS and CDR2 YFSETQ come from the germline V gene. For the CDR3, the DNA is TGCGCCAGCAGAGTTGGGGGCGGCACTGAAGCTTTCTTT. This codes for CASRVGGGTEAFF. The full variable domain, its missing parts supplied by reference TRBV5-1 and TRBJ1-1, is KAGVTQTPRYLIKTRGQQVTLSCSPISGHRSVSWYQQTPGQGLQFLFEYFSETQRNKGNFPGRFSGRQFSNSRSEMNVSTLELGDSALYLCASRVGGGTEAFFGQGTRLTVV.

This clone has a single count. This rearrangement joins TRBV15 to TRBJ1-1; 7 nucleotides agree with TRBD1. V dropped 5 bases and J dropped 1; count of bases not matched to a gene: 10. The CDR3 extends over 16 amino acids. From germline, CDR1 is LNHNV and CDR2 YYDKDF (reference sequence). The DNA for the CDR3 is TGTGCCACCAGCCATCTTGACAGGGTCAAGAACACTGAAGCTTTCTTT. It is translated as CATSHLDRVKNTEAFF.

The J gene is TRBJ2-2, the V gene TRBV6-5, with D perhaps TRBD2 (5 bases). Looked up from germline, CDR1 is MNHEY and CDR2 is SVGAGI. This CDR3 spans 14 amino acids. Trimming took off 0 bases at V and 7 bases at J, with 9 bases between the two ends. CDR3 residues: CASSYSRVDGELFF. In DNA, the CDR3 is TGTGCCAGCAGTTACTCGAGGGTGGACGGGGAGCTGTTTTTT.

The J gene is TRBJ2-4, the V gene TRBV27; 10 nucleotides match TRBD1. This CDR3 contains 15 residues. V shed 5 bases and J 4 bases; nucleotides not matched to a gene: 5. Germline values: CDR1 MNHEY, CDR2 SMNVEV (reference sequence). The chain's CDR3 is CASSPGTGAKNIQYF. The DNA for the CDR3 is TGTGCCAGCAGTCCCGGGACAGGGGCTAAAAACATTCAGTACTTC.

The gene calls are TRBV5-1 and TRBJ1-1, with 10 bases matching TRBD1. CDR1 is SGHRS, CDR2 YFSETQ, per germline. The J segment lost 6 bases and the V segment lost 3 bases, leaving 2 bases of the junction unmatched. The CDR3 is 13 amino acids. The CDR3 bases are TGCGCCAGCAGCTGGGGGACAGGGGCTGAAGCTTTCTTT. Translated: CASSWGTGAEAFF. Full variable domain (rest looked up from reference TRBV5-1 and TRBJ1-1): KAGVTQTPRYLIKTRGQQVTLSCSPISGHRSVSWYQQTPGQGLQFLFEYFSETQRNKGNFPGRFSGRQFSNSRSEMNVSTLELGDSALYLCASSWGTGAEAFFGQGTRLTVV.

The V and J genes are TRBV19 and TRBJ2-7, with 7 positions matching TRBD1. Germline V CDR1 and CDR2: LNHDA, SQIVND (reference sequence). The CDR3 has 14 amino acids. V was clipped by 5 bases and J by 7 bases; unmatched bases: 11. CDR3 bases: TGTGCCAGTAGTTCGCAGACAGGGATCGGGGAGCAGTACTTC. Protein sequence: CASSSQTGIGEQYF. Based on the CDR3 plus reference TRBV19 and TRBJ2-7, the full variable domain is DGGITQSPKYLFRKEGQNVTLSCEQNLNHDAMYWYRQDPGQGLRLIYYSQIVNDFQKGDIAEGYSVSREKKESFPLTVTSAQKNPTAFYLCASSSQTGIGEQYFGPGTRLTVT.

This clone came up once. The rearrangement uses TRBV6-5 and TRBJ1-4, with 8 nucleotides matching TRBD1. Germline V lookup: CDR1 MNHEY, CDR2 SVGAGI. Trimming took 5 bases from V and 7 from J; bases not matched to a gene: 9. This CDR3 spans 15 amino acids. The CDR3 nucleotides read TGTGCCAGCAGTCGTACAGGGGGTTGGGGTGAAAAACTGTTTTTT. It encodes CASSRTGGWGEKLFF.

V is TRBV5-6 and J is TRBJ2-3; D unresolved. The CDR3 is 15 residues long. The V and J ends lost 0 bases and 2 bases respectively, with 10 bases between them. Germline lookup yields CDR1 SGHDT and CDR2 YYEEEE. The CDR3 is CASSLVTMLTDTQYF. The CDR3 DNA reads TGTGCCAGCAGCTTGGTTACAATGCTCACAGATACGCAGTATTTT.